These T cell receptor beta chains were read from a single sample in a study of vaccination and CD4 T cells after COVID-19. One entry per CDR3 protein, called by TCRdb with MiXCR from the PCR reads. The table includes 3,500 or so distinct CDR3 sequences, approximately 80% detected once. Their recognized antigens are unknown. The sample consisted of CD4+ T cells from blood, cultured in vitro. These receptors all stem from a human donor who had recovered from COVID-19. Both conserved end residues are part of each CDR3. Each record gives: J gene, clone size, V gene, CDR3 protein. The size entry is marked missing in some rows and otherwise reads once, few, many or a size class.

>TRBJ2-2|once|TRBV27
CASSGDGAGELFF
>TRBJ2-5|medium-sized|TRBV7-9
CASSPRTGVETQYF
>TRBJ1-2|.|TRBV6-1
CAIREDSYGYTF
>TRBJ1-2|.|TRBV6-1
CASSLGLGQTGYTF
>TRBJ1-1|.|TRBV24-1
CATSEGGGTEAFF
>TRBJ1-2|.|TRBV28
CASSSEDRGPAKGYTF
>TRBJ2-3|.|TRBV2
CASSEGQVTDTQYF
>TRBJ2-1|.|TRBV4-1
CASSQIGGSGVNEQFF
>TRBJ1-1|.|TRBV24-1
CATSDPGTGNTEAFF
>TRBJ1-2|hyperexpanded|TRBV6-1
CASSPREAGVGGYTF
>TRBJ1-5|.|TRBV20-1
CSVSTGTSSNQPQHF
>TRBJ2-1|.|TRBV7-2
CASSLRAGYEQFF
>TRBJ1-2|.|TRBV5-1
CASSLYHSLSSTYGYTF
>TRBJ1-5|.|TRBV25-1
CASSDQITGLPQHF
>TRBJ1-2|.|TRBV20-1
CSASRGSDGYTF
>TRBJ2-7|.|TRBV7-2
CASSPDAGSYEQYF
>TRBJ2-7|large|TRBV12-3/TRBV12-4
CASSSSGGNSYEQYF
>TRBJ1-2|.|TRBV25-1
CALAEGFGYTF
>TRBJ2-3|.|TRBV20-1
CSARPPAGRVDTQYF
>TRBJ2-3|few|TRBV5-3
CARRKEILAGGGTDTQYF
>TRBJ2-5|.|TRBV7-2
CASSGRLRSETQYF
>TRBJ1-2|.|TRBV19
CASSATQGAYGYTF
>TRBJ1-2|few|TRBV5-6
CASSLGSTGQGYTF
>TRBJ2-6|once|TRBV19
CASSITGKSGANVLTF
>TRBJ1-1|.|TRBV28
CASKRGTNTEAFF
>TRBJ1-2|.|TRBV28
CASSANTGYTF
>TRBJ1-2|medium-sized|TRBV6-2/TRBV6-3
CASSARQGVPYGYTF
>TRBJ1-1|.|TRBV4-1
CASSQAGTGQVLNTEAFF
>TRBJ1-1|.|TRBV15
CATSRAPQNTEAFF
>TRBJ1-1|.|TRBV7-9
CASSQAGGTEAFF
>TRBJ1-2|.|TRBV6-2/TRBV6-3
CASAGRQGSFYGYTF
>TRBJ1-4|.|TRBV7-8
CASSFSGTPEKLFF
>TRBJ1-1|.|TRBV5-4
CASSLQGAAAFF
>TRBJ1-6|.|TRBV27
CASSPRRRGDYNSPLHF
>TRBJ2-7|.|TRBV7-9
CASGSSGGPAEQYF
>TRBJ2-3|.|TRBV5-6
CASNRITTDTQYF
>TRBJ1-5|.|TRBV19
CASTRGGQGGHQPQHF
>TRBJ1-4|few|TRBV12-3/TRBV12-4
CASSLAGQANEKLFF
>TRBJ1-1|once|TRBV5-1
CASSLELGDTEAFF
>TRBJ2-3|.|TRBV18
CASSPRGGPAGADTQYF
>TRBJ2-7|hyperexpanded|TRBV2
CASSELMGSYEQYF
>TRBJ2-5|.|TRBV2
CASSVNLQETQYF
>TRBJ1-2|.|TRBV10-1
CASSESAGGNYGYTF
>TRBJ1-5|.|TRBV6-2/TRBV6-3
CASSKTGVGSNQPQHF
>TRBJ2-7|few|TRBV7-3
CASSFSPGSYEQYF
>TRBJ1-2|large|TRBV6-1
CASSGRLGGYTF
>TRBJ1-6|medium-sized|TRBV6-1
CASSERGFNSPLHF
>TRBJ1-2|.|TRBV19
CASTPQQGAGDGYTF
>TRBJ1-6|once|TRBV6-1
CAAGSAGTDYNSPLHF
>TRBJ1-1|few|TRBV7-8
CASSENRGDNTEAFF
>TRBJ2-1|few|TRBV19
CASKTASGGTNEQFF
>TRBJ1-2|.|TRBV7-3
CASTLTPGQGAVGYTF
>TRBJ2-7|.|TRBV5-1
CASSPYGGTGSYEQYF
>TRBJ1-5|.|TRBV15
CATSSRQSSNQPQHF
>TRBJ2-2|.|TRBV10-3
CAISESILAGQNTGELFF